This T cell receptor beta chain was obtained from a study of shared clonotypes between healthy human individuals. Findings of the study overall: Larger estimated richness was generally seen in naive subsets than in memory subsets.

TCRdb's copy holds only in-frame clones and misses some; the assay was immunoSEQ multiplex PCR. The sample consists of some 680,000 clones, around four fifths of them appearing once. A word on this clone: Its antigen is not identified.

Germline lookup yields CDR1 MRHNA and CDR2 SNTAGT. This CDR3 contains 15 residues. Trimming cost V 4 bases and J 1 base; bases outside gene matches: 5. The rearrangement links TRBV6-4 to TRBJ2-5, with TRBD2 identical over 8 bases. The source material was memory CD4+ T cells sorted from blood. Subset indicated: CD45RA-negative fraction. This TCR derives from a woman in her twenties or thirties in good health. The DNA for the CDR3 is TGTGCCAGCAGTGTGTCTAGCGGGTCCCAAGAGACCCAGTACTTC. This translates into CASSVSSGSQETQYF.